A single sample is the source of the 10 T cell receptor beta chains below, sequenced in a study of T cells in Graves' hyperthyroidism and ophthalmopathy. TCR beta CDR3 regions were amplified from RNA. Carried out on the TCR CDR3, a first-round RT-PCR used the HTBI primer set. One entry per CDR3 protein, called by TCRdb with MiXCR from the multiplex PCR reads. Here the sample spans under 500,000 distinct CDR3 sequences, around 15% being singletons. Sequenced input: blood. The receptor set was obtained from a man in his forties or fifties with Graves' ophthalmopathy.

This clonotype was seen at least ten times. The V and J genes are TRBV6-2 or TRBV6-3 and TRBJ2-7; D remains ambiguous. The germline V gene encodes CDR1 MNHEY and CDR2 SVGEGT. V shed 5 bases and J shed 0 bases, with 11 bases lying between them. This CDR3 has 14 residues. This CDR3 reads CASSILDYSYEQYF. CDR3 coding DNA: TGTGCCAGCAGTATTCTGGATTACTCCTACGAGCAGTACTTC.

This clonotype has a handful of counts. A much bigger clone sits one base away, suggesting this may be a read error. The CDR3 end shows no conserved phenylalanine or tryptophan, and so a read error is likely. This chain links TRBV2 with TRBJ2-5; 8 nucleotides align to TRBD2. Germline values: CDR1 SNHLY, CDR2 FYNNEI. This CDR3 is 15 amino acids long. J was trimmed by 4 bases and V by 4 bases; bases with no gene match: 8. The CDR3 nucleotides are TGTGCCAGCAGTGCTCGACTAGCGAACGGAGAGACCCAGTACCTC. Its translation is CASSARLANGETQYL.

This clonotype was seen at least ten times. The genes are TRBV12-5 and TRBJ2-1; no definite D call. CDR1 is LGHNT, CDR2 FRNRAP, per germline. This CDR3 is built from 14 residues. V lost 5 bases to trimming and J lost 0 bases, with 8 bases between them. The CDR3, as DNA: TGTGCTAGTGGTCTAAATAGCTCCTACAATGAGCAGTTCTTC. Its translation: CASGLNSSYNEQFF.

The V gene is TRBV9, the J gene TRBJ2-3; no reliable D call. CDR1 and CDR2 from the germline V gene are SGDLS and YYNGEE. The CDR3 is 14 amino acids. The V end lost 3 bases, the J end lost 2 bases, and 10 bases lay between the germline ends. The chain's CDR3 is CASSEDQNTDTQYF. CDR3 in DNA: TGTGCCAGCAGCGAGGACCAAAACACAGATACGCAGTATTTT. Together with reference TRBV9 and TRBJ2-3, the CDR3 gives the full variable domain: DSGVTQTPKHLITATGQRVTLRCSPRSGDLSVYWYQQSLDQGLQFLIQYYNGEERAKGNILERFSAQQFPDLHSELNLSSLELGDSALYFCASSEDQNTDTQYFGPGTRLTVL.

V usage is TRBV6-1 and J usage is TRBJ2-7, with 9 positions matching TRBD2. The CDR3 is 14 residues long. With V trimmed by 6 bases and J by 1 base, 4 bases remained unmatched. Per the germline V gene, CDR1 is MNHNS and CDR2 is SASEGT. The CDR3 here is CASRTGLASYEQYF. The CDR3 nucleotides are TGTGCCAGCAGAACGGGACTAGCATCCTACGAGCAGTACTTC.

Ten or more counts support this clonotype. The chain carries TRBV28 and TRBJ2-7, with D possibly matching TRBD1 (5 bases). The CDR3 consists of 17 residues. Germline V CDR1 and CDR2: MDHEN, SYDVKM. Trimming pared 4 bases from V and 5 bases from J, leaving 24 bases between. The CDR3 protein is CASSSMGSTAPFDEQYF. CDR3 DNA sequence: TGTGCCAGCAGTTCTATGGGGTCGACAGCTCCCTTTGACGAGCAGTACTTC.

The sample holds many counts of this clonotype. The chain joins TRBV5-1 to TRBJ2-1; D is uncertain. CDR3 length equals 13 residues. In germline, CDR1 is SGHRS, CDR2 YFSETQ. V was trimmed by 6 bases and J by 6 bases, leaving 13 bases between them. CDR3 region: CASNTAMGNEQFF. In DNA form, the CDR3 reads TGCGCCAGCAATACAGCAATGGGCAATGAGCAGTTCTTC.

This chain links TRBV27 with TRBJ1-2, with 11 bases fitting TRBD1. The ends lost 3 bases at V and 4 bases at J; junction bases unmatched: 7. Germline values: CDR1 MNHEY, CDR2 SMNVEV (reference sequence). This CDR3 is 16 amino acids long. Here the CDR3 reads CASSFRTGGLSYGYTF. The CDR3 coding sequence is TGTGCCAGCAGTTTCCGGACAGGGGGCTTGTCCTATGGCTACACCTTC.

This clonotype has ten or more counts. The chain recombines TRBV30 with TRBJ2-7, with D perhaps matching TRBD1 or TRBD2 (5 bases each). Trimming left V 0 bases short and J 5 bases short, with 14 bases between. Germline assignment: CDR1 GTSNPN and CDR2 SVGIG (reference sequence). This CDR3 has 14 amino acids. The CDR3 sequence is CAWSVGGTVHEQYF. In nucleotides, the CDR3 is TGTGCCTGGAGTGTTGGGGGTACAGTCCACGAGCAGTACTTC.

This clonotype has ten or more counts. The J gene is TRBJ1-6, the V gene TRBV12-3 or TRBV12-4, with a tentative D call TRBD1 (5 bases). The CDR3 has 14 residues. The germline V and J ends were trimmed by 6 bases and 5 bases, with 11 bases remaining between them. This CDR3 is CASRRRGNNSPLHF. DNA for the CDR3: TGTGCCAGCAGACGCCGGGGGAATAATTCACCCCTCCACTTT.